This T cell receptor (beta chain) came from a study of liver allograft versus peripheral blood T cells (dated by TCRdb to the early 2020s). Some background on the complete study: T cell receptor repertoires present within transplanted livers were compared with repertoires in the peripheral blood of liver transplant recipients.

The reads were generated on an Illumina MiSeq. The public reads were reanalyzed by TCRdb: fastp trimming at Q25, MiXCR alignment, in-frame beta chains only. Every distinct CDR3 protein forms one entry, paired with its most common genes and DNA. This sample lists more than 3,500 distinct CDR3 sequences; roughly 16% were detected once. The ten biggest clones cover roughly 21% of the sample. Turning to this clonotype: Its target antigen remains unknown. A much larger clone sits a single nucleotide away, making a read error possible.

Study-wide findings and limitations: T cell receptor repertoires inside liver allografts were reported to differ from those detected in peripheral blood.

The V end gives up 3 bases and the J end 9 bases, leaving 11 bases in the junction not matched to a gene. The germline V gene (reference sequence) provides CDR1 DFQATT and CDR2 SNEGSKA. The CDR3 holds 15 amino acids from the cysteine to the phenylalanine. Only the CDR3 DNA stays, 45 bases, in frame from base 1. The rearranged segments are TRBV20-1 and TRBJ1-4; 9 bases in the junction line up with TRBD1. This receptor was identified in a human patient who had a liver transplant. Donor T cells from the graft may be present among the T cells after a transplant. The DNA sequence is as follows: TGCAGTGCTAGTAGGGGACAGGGTGGAAATCAAAAACTGTTTTTT. It codes for CSASRGQGGNQKLFF.